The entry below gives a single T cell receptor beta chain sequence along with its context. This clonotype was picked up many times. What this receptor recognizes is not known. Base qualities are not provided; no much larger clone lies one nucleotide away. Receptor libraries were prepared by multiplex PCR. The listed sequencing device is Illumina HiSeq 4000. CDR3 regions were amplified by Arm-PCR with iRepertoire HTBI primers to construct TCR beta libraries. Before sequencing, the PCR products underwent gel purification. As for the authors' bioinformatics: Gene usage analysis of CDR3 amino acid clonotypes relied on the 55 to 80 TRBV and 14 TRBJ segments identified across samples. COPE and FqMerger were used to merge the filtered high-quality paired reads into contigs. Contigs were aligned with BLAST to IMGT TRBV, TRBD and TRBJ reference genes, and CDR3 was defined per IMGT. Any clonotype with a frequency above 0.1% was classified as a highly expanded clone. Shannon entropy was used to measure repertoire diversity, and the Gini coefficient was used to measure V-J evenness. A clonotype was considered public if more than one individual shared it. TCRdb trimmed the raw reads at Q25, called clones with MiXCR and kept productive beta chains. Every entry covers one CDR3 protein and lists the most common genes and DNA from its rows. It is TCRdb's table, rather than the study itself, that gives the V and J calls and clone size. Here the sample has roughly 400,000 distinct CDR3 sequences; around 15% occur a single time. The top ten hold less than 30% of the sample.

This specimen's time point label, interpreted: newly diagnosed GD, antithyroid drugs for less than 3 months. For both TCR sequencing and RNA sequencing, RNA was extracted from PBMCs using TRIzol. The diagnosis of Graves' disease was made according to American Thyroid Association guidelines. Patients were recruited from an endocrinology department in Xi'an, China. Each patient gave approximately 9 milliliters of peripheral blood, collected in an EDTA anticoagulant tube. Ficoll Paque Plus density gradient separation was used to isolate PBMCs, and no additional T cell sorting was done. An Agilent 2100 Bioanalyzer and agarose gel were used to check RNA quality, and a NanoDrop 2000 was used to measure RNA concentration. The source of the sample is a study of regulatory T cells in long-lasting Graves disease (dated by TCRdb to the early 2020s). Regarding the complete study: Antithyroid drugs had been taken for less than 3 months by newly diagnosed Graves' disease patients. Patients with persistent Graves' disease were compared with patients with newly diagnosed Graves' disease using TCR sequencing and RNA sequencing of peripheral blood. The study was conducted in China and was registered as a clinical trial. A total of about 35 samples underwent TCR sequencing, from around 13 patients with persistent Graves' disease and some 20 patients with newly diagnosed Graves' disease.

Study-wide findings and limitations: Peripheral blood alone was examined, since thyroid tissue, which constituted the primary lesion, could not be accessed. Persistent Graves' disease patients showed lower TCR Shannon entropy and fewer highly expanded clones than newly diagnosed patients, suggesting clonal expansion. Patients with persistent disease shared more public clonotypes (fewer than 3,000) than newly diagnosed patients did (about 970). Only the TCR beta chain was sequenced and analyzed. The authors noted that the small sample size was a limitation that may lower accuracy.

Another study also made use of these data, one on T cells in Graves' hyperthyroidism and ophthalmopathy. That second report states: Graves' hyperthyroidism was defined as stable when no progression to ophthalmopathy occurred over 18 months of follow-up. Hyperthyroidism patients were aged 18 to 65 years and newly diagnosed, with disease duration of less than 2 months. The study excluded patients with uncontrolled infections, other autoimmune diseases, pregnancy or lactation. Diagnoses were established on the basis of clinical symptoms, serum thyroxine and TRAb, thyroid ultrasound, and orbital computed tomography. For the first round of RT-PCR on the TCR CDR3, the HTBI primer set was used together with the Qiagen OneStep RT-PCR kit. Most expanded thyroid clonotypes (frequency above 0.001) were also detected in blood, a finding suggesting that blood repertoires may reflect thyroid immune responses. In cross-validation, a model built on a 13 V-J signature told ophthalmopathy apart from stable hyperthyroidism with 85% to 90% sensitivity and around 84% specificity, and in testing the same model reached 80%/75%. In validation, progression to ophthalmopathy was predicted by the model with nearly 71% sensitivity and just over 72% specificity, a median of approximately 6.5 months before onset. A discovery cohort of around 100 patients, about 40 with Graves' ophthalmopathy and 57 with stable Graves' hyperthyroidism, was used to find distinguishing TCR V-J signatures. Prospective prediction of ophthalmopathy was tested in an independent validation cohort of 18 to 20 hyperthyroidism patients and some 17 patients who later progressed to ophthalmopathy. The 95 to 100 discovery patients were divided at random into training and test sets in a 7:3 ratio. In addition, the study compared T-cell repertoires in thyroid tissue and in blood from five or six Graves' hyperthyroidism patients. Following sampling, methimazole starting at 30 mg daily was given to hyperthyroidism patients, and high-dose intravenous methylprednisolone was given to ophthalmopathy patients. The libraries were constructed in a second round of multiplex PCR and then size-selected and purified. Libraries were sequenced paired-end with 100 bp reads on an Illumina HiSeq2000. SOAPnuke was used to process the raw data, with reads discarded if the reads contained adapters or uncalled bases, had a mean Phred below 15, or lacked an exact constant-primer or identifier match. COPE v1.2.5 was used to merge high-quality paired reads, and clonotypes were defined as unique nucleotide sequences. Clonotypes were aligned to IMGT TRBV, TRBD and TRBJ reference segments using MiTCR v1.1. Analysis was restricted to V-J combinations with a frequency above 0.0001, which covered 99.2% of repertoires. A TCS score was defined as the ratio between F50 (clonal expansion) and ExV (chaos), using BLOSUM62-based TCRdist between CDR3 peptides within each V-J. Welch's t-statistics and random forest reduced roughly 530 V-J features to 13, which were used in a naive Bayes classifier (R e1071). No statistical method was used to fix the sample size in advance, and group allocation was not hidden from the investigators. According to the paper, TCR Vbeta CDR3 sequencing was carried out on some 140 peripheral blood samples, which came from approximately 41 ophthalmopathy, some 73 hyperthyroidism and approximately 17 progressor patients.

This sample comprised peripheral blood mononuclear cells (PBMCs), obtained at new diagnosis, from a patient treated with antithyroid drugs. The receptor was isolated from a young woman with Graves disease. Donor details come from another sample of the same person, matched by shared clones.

The CDR3 here reads CASSYSGQGQETQYF. Here is the DNA: TGTGCCAGCAGTTACTCCGGACAGGGCCAAGAGACCCAGTACTTC. This chain joins TRBV6-9 to TRBJ2-5, and 8 bases in between align with TRBD1. From the cysteine up to the phenylalanine, the CDR3 has a length of 15 residues. Of all the DNA, just the CDR3 is kept, 45 bases in frame from base 1. Germline trimming amounts to 3 bases on V and 1 base on J, with 4 as the count of junction bases outside the gene matches. From a lookup of the germline V gene, CDR1 and CDR2 are MNHGY and SVAAGI.